The subject of this entry is one TCR beta chain. Its specificity is not known. Looked up from germline, CDR1 is SGHTA and CDR2 is FQGNSA. This CDR3 region has 14 residues. The source of the sample is a study of T cells expressing NK-cell markers. The wider study: Serological testing identified seven of the eight sequenced donors as HCMV-seropositive and one as seronegative. Study-level findings and limits: Where a handful of donors were concerned, these clonotypes also led the CD3+CD56-NKG2C+ fraction.

TCRdb processed the 5' RACE reads again and assigns one entry to each CDR3 protein, with no DNA. The table lists under 500,000 distinct CDR3 sequences, with roughly 8% in the top ten. This rearrangement joins TRBV7-2 to TRBJ2-7. The specimen sequenced was blood T cells: a sorted CD56 or NKG2C T cell subset, CD4+ or CD8+ T cells, or bulk PBMC T cells (not recorded which). The sequence came from a woman between 18 and 75 years old in good health. The CDR3: CASSLAVSSYEQYF.